The 22 T cell receptor beta chains below all came from one sample that was sequenced in a study of blood T cell repertoires in COVID-19. The assay was immunoSEQ multiplex PCR, and TCRdb's table has in-frame clones only and misses some. The sample lists fewer than 150,000 clones; roughly 84% were seen once. Sequenced sample: peripheral blood. Receptors were obtained from an older woman who had recovered from COVID-19.

This rearrangement joins TRBV18 to TRBJ1-1; TRBD1 is a possible D gene (5 bases). This CDR3 contains 13 residues. V lost 5 bases and J 5 bases, leaving 12 bases between the germline ends. CDR1 is KGHSH, CDR2 LQKENI, per germline. The CDR3 DNA is TGTGCCAGCTCAGGGCAGGGAGGGACTGAAGCTTTCTTT. Its translation is CASSGQGGTEAFF.

The rearrangement uses TRBV28 and TRBJ1-3; D is perhaps TRBD1 (6 bases). The germline gives CDR1 MDHEN, CDR2 SYDVKM. There are 15 residues in the CDR3. Between the trimmed V and J ends, which lost 6 bases and 0 bases, there was a span of 12 bases. DNA for the CDR3: TGTGCCAGCAGCCCAGGGGACACCTCTGGAAACACCATATATTTT. It translates to CASSPGDTSGNTIYF.

This clone was detected once. The J gene is TRBJ2-1, the V gene TRBV9; 9 bases map to TRBD2. The CDR3 is 15 residues long. CDR1 SGDLS and CDR2 YYNGEE come from the germline V gene. V gave up 0 bases and J gave up 9 bases; unmatched junction bases: 7. The CDR3 spells CASSVDSGSDGEQFF. CDR3 DNA sequence: TGTGCCAGCAGCGTAGATAGCGGGAGCGACGGTGAGCAGTTCTTC.

The rearrangement uses TRBV29-1 and TRBJ2-3; 8 bases match TRBD2. The CDR3 extends over 14 amino acids. Germline V CDR1 and CDR2: SQVTM, ANQGSEA. V lost 3 bases, J lost 6 bases, and 8 bases stayed unmatched. This chain's CDR3 is CSVDKRGTGDTQYF. The DNA for the CDR3 is TGCAGCGTTGATAAGCGGGGGACGGGCGATACGCAGTATTTT.

The chain employs TRBV9 and TRBJ1-2; no reliable D call. This CDR3 is built from 13 residues. Germline CDR1 reads SGDLS; CDR2 reads YYNGEE. Trimming stripped 3 bases from V and 6 bases from J, with 12 bases between. The CDR3 nucleotides are TGTGCCAGCAGCGATCTAGGTGAGAATGGCTACACCTTC. Translating it yields CASSDLGENGYTF.

This rearrangement joins TRBV6-2 or TRBV6-3 to TRBJ1-2; D call uncertain. The germline gives CDR1 MNHEY, CDR2 SVGEGT. This CDR3 has 15 residues. The V and J ends lost 5 bases and 6 bases respectively, with 19 bases between them. In DNA form, the CDR3 reads TGTGCCAGCAGTGACTTAAGACGGAACCGGGATGGCTACACCTTC. This gives the protein CASSDLRRNRDGYTF.

The V gene is TRBV30, the J gene TRBJ2-3, with D tentatively TRBD1 (6 bases). The ends were cut back, 6 bases at V and 5 bases at J, with 21 bases in the middle. Germline V gene sequence: CDR1 GTSNPN, CDR2 SVGIG (reference sequence). The CDR3 length is 15 residues. The CDR3 DNA is TGTGCCTGCCCAATAGGGGGAAATCCTCGAGATACGCAGTATTTT. Translation: CACPIGGNPRDTQYF.

In its sample, this clone was seen once. This sequence joins TRBV7-2 and TRBJ2-3; tentatively, D is TRBD2 (6 bases). This CDR3 has 13 amino acids. Germline V gene data show CDR1 as SGHTA and CDR2 as FQGNSA. V lost 4 bases and J lost 6, with 11 bases in between. Written as DNA, the CDR3 is TGTGCCAGCAGCTACACACGGGGGGATACGCAGTATTTT. This codes for CASSYTRGDTQYF. Full variable domain (missing parts from reference TRBV7-2 and TRBJ2-3): GAGVSQSPSNKVTEKGKDVELRCDPISGHTALYWYRQSLGQGLEFLIYFQGNSAPDKSGLPSDRFSAERTGGSVSTLTIQRTQQEDSAVYLCASSYTRGDTQYFGPGTRLTVL.

V and J are TRBV28 and TRBJ2-1, with a possible D match to TRBD1 (6 bases). The CDR3 sequence is 14 residues long. The ends were cut back, 3 bases at V and 4 bases at J, with 10 bases in the middle. Germline V gene data show CDR1 as MDHEN and CDR2 as SYDVKM. The CDR3 loop reads CASSFGDKYNEQFF. The CDR3 region has the DNA TGTGCCAGCAGTTTCGGGGACAAATACAATGAGCAGTTCTTC.

V and J are TRBV7-9 and TRBJ1-5, with D possibly being TRBD1 (6 bases). The germline CDR1 and CDR2 sequences are SEHNR and FQNEAQ (reference sequence). This CDR3 comprises 12 residues. V lost 2 bases to trimming and J lost 10 bases, with 9 bases between them. This CDR3 reads CASSLPTGPQHF. Here the CDR3 DNA reads TGTGCCAGCAGCTTACCGACAGGACCCCAGCATTTT.

The rearrangement links TRBV6-5 to TRBJ2-3; possible D gene TRBD2, 5 bases. V lost 6 bases to trimming and J lost 7 bases, with 14 bases between them. From germline, CDR1 is MNHEY and CDR2 SVGAGI. CDR3 length: 13 amino acids. The CDR3 nucleotides read TGTGCCAGCAGCTCCCCCAGCGGAAATACGCAGTATTTT. Translated: CASSSPSGNTQYF.

This sequence joins TRBV4-2 and TRBJ2-2; TRBD2 aligns across 8 bases. Germline V gene data show CDR1 as LGHNA and CDR2 as YNFKEQ. The CDR3 has 18 residues. Losses at the gene ends were 3 bases for V and 1 base for J; bases not matched to a gene: 10. The DNA for the CDR3 is TGTGCCAGCAGCCACGCACCCGGCAGCGGGGGGAACACCGGGGAGCTGTTTTTT. This encodes CASSHAPGSGGNTGELFF.

The chain is built from TRBV28 and TRBJ1-5, with D tentatively TRBD1 (5 bases). The germline V and J ends were trimmed by 2 bases and 2 bases, with 13 bases remaining between them. Germline V CDR1 and CDR2: MDHEN, SYDVKM. The CDR3 spans 16 residues. As DNA, the CDR3 is TGTGCCAGCAGTTTACAGGGAAGGTGGGGCAATCAGCCCCAGCATTTT. The encoded protein is CASSLQGRWGNQPQHF.

The rearrangement links TRBV6-2 or TRBV6-3 to TRBJ2-7; 11 nucleotides align to TRBD1. Trimming removed 6 bases from V and 3 bases from J; junction bases left unmatched: 1. The CDR3 consists of 13 residues. The germline V gene encodes CDR1 MNHEY and CDR2 SVGEGT. In nucleotides, the CDR3 is TGTGCCAGCAGCGGGACAGGGGGCTACGAGCAGTACTTC. Translating gives CASSGTGGYEQYF.

This chain joins TRBV5-6 and TRBJ2-2, with D tentatively TRBD2 (6 bases). The CDR3 is 13 residues long. V was pared by 4 bases and J by 3 bases, with 7 bases between. Germline V CDR1 and CDR2: SGHDT, YYEEEE. The CDR3 sequence: CASSPGDTGELFF. CDR3 coding DNA: TGTGCCAGCAGCCCGGGGGACACCGGGGAGCTGTTTTTT.

V usage is TRBV28 and J usage is TRBJ2-7; D perhaps matches TRBD2 (5 bases). Germline assignment: CDR1 MDHEN and CDR2 SYDVKM. V lost 8 bases and J 2 bases, leaving 13 bases between the germline ends. The CDR3 extends over 13 amino acids. The CDR3 nucleotides read TGTGCCAGCGGGAGCAGCCAAACCTACGAGCAGTACTTC. Amino acids: CASGSSQTYEQYF.

The chain is built from TRBV12-3 or TRBV12-4 and TRBJ2-3; D unclear. V was pared by 8 bases and J by 2 bases, with 8 bases between. The length of the CDR3 is 12 residues. CDR3 protein: CASGGDTDTQYF. The CDR3 nucleotides read TGTGCCAGCGGTGGAGACACAGATACGCAGTATTTT.

V usage is TRBV7-9 and J usage is TRBJ1-5; 7 positions agree with TRBD1. Per germline, CDR1 SEHNR and CDR2 FQNEAQ (reference sequence). With V trimmed by 4 bases and J by 11 bases, 11 bases remained unmatched. The length of the CDR3 is 14 residues. The CDR3 spells CASSSSQGSSAQHF. DNA of the CDR3: TGTGCCAGCAGCTCGTCACAGGGGTCCTCGGCCCAGCATTTT. The full variable domain, with the rest looked up from reference TRBV7-9 and TRBJ1-5, is DTGVSQNPRHKITKRGQNVTFRCDPISEHNRLYWYRQTLGQGPEFLTYFQNEAQLEKSRLLSDRFSAERPKGSFSTLEIQRTEQGDSAMYLCASSSSQGSSAQHFGDGTRLSIL.

This sequence joins TRBV10-3 and TRBJ2-2; 11 bases fit TRBD1. Trimming at V came to 6 bases and at J to 4 bases, leaving 4 bases not matched to a gene. Germline values: CDR1 ENHRY, CDR2 SYGVKD. The CDR3 loop spans 15 amino acids. The CDR3 here is CAIRGTGGGTGELFF. CDR3 DNA sequence: TGTGCCATCAGGGGGACAGGGGGAGGCACCGGGGAGCTGTTTTTT.

This clone was observed a single time. This rearrangement joins TRBV4-3 to TRBJ2-3; TRBD2 matches 7 bases. The CDR3 contains 17 residues. Germline V gene lookup returns CDR1 LGHNA and CDR2 YSLEER. Trimming cost V 0 bases and J 0 bases; bases outside gene matches: 6. The CDR3 DNA is TGCGCCAGCAGCCAAGATCTGCTAGCGGACAGCACAGATACGCAGTATTTT. Translating it yields CASSQDLLADSTDTQYF.

The chain combines TRBV24-1 with TRBJ2-7, with 9 positions matching TRBD1. This CDR3 is built from 14 residues. CDR1 and CDR2 (germline): KGHDR, SFDVKD. J lost 4 bases, V lost 7 bases, and 7 bases had no gene match. The DNA for the CDR3 is TGTGCCACCAGCCGCGGGACAGGGACGTACGAGCAGTACTTC. Protein sequence: CATSRGTGTYEQYF.

The chain employs TRBV5-8 and TRBJ1-2; D gene unclear. Germline assignment: CDR1 SGHTS and CDR2 YDEGEE. Trimming stripped 4 bases from V and 4 bases from J, with 14 bases between. The CDR3 runs 14 residues. Written as DNA, the CDR3 is TGTGCCAGCAGCGATGGCCTCCGAGGCTATGGCTACACCTTC. Translated: CASSDGLRGYGYTF.